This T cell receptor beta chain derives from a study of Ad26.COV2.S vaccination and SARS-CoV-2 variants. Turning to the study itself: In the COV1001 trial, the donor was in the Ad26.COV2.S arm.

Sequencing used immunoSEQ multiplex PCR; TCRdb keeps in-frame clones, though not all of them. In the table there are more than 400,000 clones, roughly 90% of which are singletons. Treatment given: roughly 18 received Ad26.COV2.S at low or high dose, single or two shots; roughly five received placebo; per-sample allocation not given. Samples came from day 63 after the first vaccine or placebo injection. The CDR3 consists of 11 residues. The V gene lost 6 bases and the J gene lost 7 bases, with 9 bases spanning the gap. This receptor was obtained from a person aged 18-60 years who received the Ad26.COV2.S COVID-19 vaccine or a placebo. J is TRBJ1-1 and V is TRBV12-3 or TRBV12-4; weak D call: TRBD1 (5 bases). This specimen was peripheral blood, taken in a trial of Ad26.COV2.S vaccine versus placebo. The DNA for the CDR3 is TGTGCCAGCAGCGCGACAGATGAAGCTTTCTTT. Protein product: CASSATDEAFF.